Included here is one T cell receptor (beta chain) sequence, with context. Looked up from germline, CDR1 is SQVTM and CDR2 is ANQGSEA. Trimming cost V 5 bases and J 2 bases, with 17 bases left between them. This CDR3 is 15 amino acids long. In the study's own analysis: Scientists estimated how many nucleated cells there were by amplifying reference gene primers. Some clones are missing from TCRdb's copy, which holds only in-frame ones; the method was immunoSEQ multiplex PCR. V and J calls and clone size are given by that table; D and trimming were obtained from the DNA. The sample includes more than 45,000 clones, around 89% seen only once; the top ten take approximately 1.3%. These data originate in a study of blood T cell repertoires in COVID-19. Study context: There were acute and convalescent COVID-19 samples, and they came from the United States, Italy and Spain. T cells, B-cell-depleted T cells, or PBMCs provided the cDNA or gDNA that served as material.

This receptor was taken from a man in his 60s with acute or convalescent COVID-19. The chain joins TRBV29-1 to TRBJ2-3; a possible D gene is TRBD1 (6 bases). Sequencing was carried out using peripheral blood. This chain's CDR3 is CSVTGFQDPTDTQYF. As DNA, the CDR3 is TGCAGCGTTACAGGGTTTCAGGACCCCACAGATACGCAGTATTTT.